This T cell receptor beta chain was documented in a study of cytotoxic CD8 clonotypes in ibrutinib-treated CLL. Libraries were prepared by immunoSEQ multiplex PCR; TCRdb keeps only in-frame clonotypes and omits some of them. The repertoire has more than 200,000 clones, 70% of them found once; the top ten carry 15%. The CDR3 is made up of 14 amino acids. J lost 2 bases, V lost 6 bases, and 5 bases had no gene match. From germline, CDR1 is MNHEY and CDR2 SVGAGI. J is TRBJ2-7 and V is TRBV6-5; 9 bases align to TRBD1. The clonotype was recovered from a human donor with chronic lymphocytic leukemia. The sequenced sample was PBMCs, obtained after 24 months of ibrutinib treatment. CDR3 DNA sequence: TGTGCCAGCAGGCTGACAGGGGGGACCTACGAGCAGTACTTC. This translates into CASRLTGGTYEQYF.